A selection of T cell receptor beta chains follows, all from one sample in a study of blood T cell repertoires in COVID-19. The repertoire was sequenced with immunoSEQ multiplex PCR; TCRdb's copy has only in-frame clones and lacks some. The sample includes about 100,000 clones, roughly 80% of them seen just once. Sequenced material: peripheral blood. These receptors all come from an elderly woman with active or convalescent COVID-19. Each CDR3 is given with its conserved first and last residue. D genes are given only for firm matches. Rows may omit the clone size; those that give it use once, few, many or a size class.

CASRLGQNYGYTF	TGTGCCAGCAGGCTGGGACAGAACTATGGCTACACCTTC	TRBD1	TRBV6-5	13	TRBJ1-2	NA
CASSRTVNNSPLHF	TGTGCCAGCAGTCGGACAGTAAATAATTCACCCCTCCACTTT	NA	TRBV6-5	14	TRBJ1-6	NA
CASSQVGDTGELFF	TGTGCCAGCAGCCAAGTCGGGGACACCGGGGAGCTGTTTTTT	NA	TRBV4-2	14	TRBJ2-2	NA
CSASSAFF	TGCAGTGCTAGTAGCGCTTTCTTT	NA	TRBV20-1	8	TRBJ1-1	NA
CASSVARKEGVAFF	TGTGCCAGCAGCGTAGCGCGGAAAGAGGGGGTGGCTTTCTTT	NA	TRBV9	14	TRBJ1-1	NA
CASSEYLVIWQGAHEQYF	TGCGCCAGCAGTGAGTATCTGGTTATCTGGCAGGGGGCCCACGAGCAGTACTTC	TRBD1	TRBV10-2	18	TRBJ2-7	NA
CASNKQGVDYGYTF	TGTGCCAGCAACAAACAGGGGGTTGACTATGGCTACACCTTC	TRBD1	TRBV7-8	14	TRBJ1-2	NA
CASSLRQLNEKLFF	TGTGCCAGCAGTTTGCGACAGCTTAATGAAAAACTGTTTTTT	NA	TRBV28	14	TRBJ1-4	NA
CAIQPGGGLYEQYF	TGTGCCATACAACCGGGAGGGGGCTTATACGAGCAGTACTTC	NA	TRBV28	14	TRBJ2-7	NA
CASSTDTYNEQFF	TGTGCCAGTAGTACAGACACTTACAATGAGCAGTTCTTC	NA	TRBV19	13	TRBJ2-1	NA
CASSENRVYGYTF	TGTGCCAGCAGTGAGAACAGGGTGTATGGCTACACCTTC	NA	TRBV2	13	TRBJ1-2	NA
CASSFRGSIYEQFF	TGTGCCAGCAGTTTCCGGGGGAGTATCTATGAGCAGTTCTTC	NA	TRBV27	14	TRBJ2-1	NA
CASSSTRGGARPQHF	TGTGCCAGCAGTTCAACAAGGGGGGGGGCACGGCCCCAGCATTTT	NA	TRBV6-6	15	TRBJ1-5	many
CASSLSYGQETYEQYF	TGTGCCAGCAGCTTATCATACGGACAGGAGACCTACGAGCAGTACTTC	TRBD1	TRBV7-8	16	TRBJ2-7	NA
CASRSKCQGAYEQYF	TGTGCCAGCAGGTCAAAGTGTCAGGGGGCCTACGAGCAGTACTTC	NA	TRBV21-1	15	TRBJ2-7	NA
CASSLGQRGNQPQHF	TGTGCCAGCAGTTTAGGGCAGAGGGGCAATCAGCCCCAGCATTTT	NA	TRBV28	15	TRBJ1-5	NA
CASSLNTQEGYGYTF	TGCGCCAGCAGCTTGAACACTCAGGAAGGTTATGGCTACACCTTC	NA	TRBV5-1	15	TRBJ1-2	NA
CASSPRGQGRTDTQYF	TGTGCCAGCAGCCCTCGGGGACAGGGCCGCACAGATACGCAGTATTTT	TRBD1	TRBV9	16	TRBJ2-3	NA
CASSQYAGSHYEQYF	TGTGCCAGCAGCCAATACGCGGGTTCGCACTACGAGCAGTACTTC	NA	TRBV14	15	TRBJ2-7	NA
CASSLGAAVNTEAFF	TGTGCCAGCAGCTTAGGAGCGGCGGTGAACACTGAAGCTTTCTTT	NA	TRBV7-6	15	TRBJ1-1	NA
CASSYRPQGQGIVYTF	TGTGCCAGCAGTTACAGGCCCCAGGGACAGGGAATCGTCTACACCTTC	TRBD1	TRBV6-6	16	TRBJ1-2	NA
CATSRATQGHGDTQYF	TGTGCCACCAGCAGAGCCACACAGGGGCACGGGGATACGCAGTATTTT	TRBD1	TRBV15	16	TRBJ2-3	NA
CASRKDRVTEAFF	TGTGCCAGCAGAAAGGACAGGGTCACTGAAGCTTTCTTT	TRBD1	TRBV28	13	TRBJ1-1	NA
CAISEKGPGYSNQPQHF	TGTGCCATCAGTGAAAAGGGCCCGGGATATAGCAATCAGCCCCAGCATTTT	NA	TRBV10-3	17	TRBJ1-5	few
CSVEQSTGLYGYTF	TGCAGCGTTGAACAATCAACAGGGCTCTATGGCTACACCTTC	NA	TRBV29-1	14	TRBJ1-2	NA
CASSQETSGTGYIREQYF	TGTGCCAGCAGCCAAGAAACCTCCGGGACAGGGTACATTCGCGAGCAGTACTTC	TRBD1	TRBV14	18	TRBJ2-7	many
CATQQGGNTEAFF	TGTGCCACGCAACAGGGCGGGAACACTGAAGCTTTCTTT	NA	TRBV6-5	13	TRBJ1-1	NA
CASSQITPRRTNYGYTF	TGTGCCAGCAGCCAAATCACCCCCCGGAGGACTAACTATGGCTACACCTTC	NA	TRBV14	17	TRBJ1-2	NA
CASSALVTSSYNSPLHF	TGTGCCAGCAGTGCCCTCGTCACATCCTCCTATAATTCACCCCTCCACTTT	NA	TRBV25-1	17	TRBJ1-6	many
CASSSLGGDEQFF	TGTGCCAGCAGCTCCTTGGGGGGGGATGAGCAGTTCTTC	TRBD2	TRBV7-2	13	TRBJ2-1	few
CASSWGTGTTDTQYF	TGCGCCAGCAGTTGGGGGACAGGGACGACAGATACGCAGTATTTT	TRBD1	TRBV5-1	15	TRBJ2-3	NA
CASSGPGGASVMSGYTF	TGTGCCAGCAGTGGGCCAGGGGGCGCTTCAGTGATGAGTGGCTACACCTTC	TRBD1	TRBV28	17	TRBJ1-2	NA
CASSIALSGTLVYEQYF	TGTGCCAGTAGTATAGCCCTTTCCGGGACACTAGTCTACGAGCAGTACTTC	NA	TRBV19	17	TRBJ2-7	NA
CASSLAKRGPNYGYTF	TGTGCCAGCAGCTTGGCCAAGAGGGGGCCTAACTATGGCTACACCTTC	TRBD1	TRBV5-5	16	TRBJ1-2	NA
CSVHSPPARGSGNTIYF	TGCAGCGTTCATAGCCCTCCTGCCCGGGGCTCTGGAAACACCATATATTTT	NA	TRBV29-1	17	TRBJ1-3	NA
CASSLNPSGVYGYTF	TGTGCCAGCAGTTTAAATCCGTCGGGAGTCTATGGCTACACCTTC	NA	TRBV7-2	15	TRBJ1-2	once
CASSLFAGGNTIYF	TGTGCCAGCAGTTTATTCGCAGGGGGGAACACCATATATTTT	TRBD1	TRBV28	14	TRBJ1-3	NA
CASSLMGQGSSPLHF	TGTGCCAGCAGCTTAATGGGACAGGGAAGTTCACCCCTCCACTTT	TRBD1	TRBV7-3	15	TRBJ1-6	NA
CTSSEMRDRGNTIYF	TGTACCAGCAGTGAGATGAGGGATCGCGGAAACACCATATATTTT	NA	TRBV2	15	TRBJ1-3	NA
CASSIGQGLTYNEQFF	TGTGCCAGTAGTATAGGTCAGGGGTTAACCTACAATGAGCAGTTCTTC	NA	TRBV19	16	TRBJ2-1	NA
CATGLAGAGEQYF	TGTGCCACCGGACTAGCGGGAGCAGGTGAGCAGTACTTC	TRBD2	TRBV10-3	13	TRBJ2-7	NA